Sequencing of this TCR beta chain was carried out in a study of technical replicates of blood from a handful of donors. This CDR3 is 16 amino acids long. V dropped 6 bases and J dropped 5 bases, with 23 bases sitting between them. Per the germline V gene, CDR1 is SEHNR and CDR2 is FQNEAQ (reference sequence). Assay: immunoSEQ multiplex PCR; the TCRdb copy retains only in-frame clones and omits some. This table has more than 90,000 clones, approximately 96% appearing once. The J gene is TRBJ2-7, the V gene TRBV7-9, with TRBD2 as a possible D gene (5 bases). Material: T cells isolated from PBMCs. The TCR originated in a human donor in good health. The CDR3 region has the DNA TGTGCCAGCAGAAAAAGGATCAGACTACTGGGCAACGAGCAGTACTTC. Protein: CASRKRIRLLGNEQYF. Full variable domain (missing parts from reference TRBV7-9 and TRBJ2-7): DTGVSQNPRHKITKRGQNVTFRCDPISEHNRLYWYRQTLGQGPEFLTYFQNEAQLEKSRLLSDRFSAERPKGSFSTLEIQRTEQGDSAMYLCASRKRIRLLGNEQYFGPGTRLTVT.